Below are 19 T cell receptor beta chains sequenced from a single sample in a study of OX40 agonist ivuxolimab in advanced cancers. The table came from immunoSEQ multiplex PCR; TCRdb's copy has only in-frame clones and leaves some out. This table holds 70,000 or so clones, more than 75% found once. The specimen was CD4+ or CD8+ T cells sorted from blood, collected in a trial of the OX40 agonist ivuxolimab. The source of these receptors is an adult with an advanced solid tumor such as melanoma, head and neck, liver or kidney cancer.

V is TRBV18 and J is TRBJ1-2; 8 nucleotides agree with TRBD1. CDR3 length equals 16 residues. V lost 4 bases, J lost 6 bases, and 13 bases stayed unmatched. Germline CDR1 reads KGHSH; CDR2 reads LQKENI. The CDR3, as DNA: TGTGCCAGCTCACAAACCATCGGGACAGGCGGGGATGGCTACACCTTC. Protein product: CASSQTIGTGGDGYTF.

This sequence joins TRBV19 and TRBJ2-2; D ambiguous. Germline CDR1 is LNHDA and CDR2 is SQIVND (reference sequence). There are 14 residues in the CDR3. The V end was cut by 3 bases, the J end by 2 bases, with 7 bases between. DNA for the CDR3: TGTGCCAGTAGTATCAGCAGAAACACCGGGGAGCTGTTTTTT. Protein product: CASSISRNTGELFF. Full variable domain (rest looked up from reference TRBV19 and TRBJ2-2): DGGITQSPKYLFRKEGQNVTLSCEQNLNHDAMYWYRQDPGQGLRLIYYSQIVNDFQKGDIAEGYSVSREKKESFPLTVTSAQKNPTAFYLCASSISRNTGELFFGEGSRLTVL.

This chain connects TRBV4-1 to TRBJ2-7; maybe TRBD1 (5 bases). Trimming took off 0 bases at V and 4 bases at J, with 13 bases between the two ends. Germline CDR1 is MGHRA and CDR2 is YSYEKL. CDR3 length: 15 amino acids. CDR3 region: CASSQEDGRVYEQYF. In DNA form, the CDR3 reads TGCGCCAGCAGCCAAGAGGACGGCAGGGTGTACGAGCAGTACTTC.

The rearrangement joins TRBV7-2 to TRBJ2-2, with no clear D. The V end lost 2 bases, the J end lost 7 bases, and 5 bases lay between the germline ends. Germline V lookup: CDR1 SGHTA, CDR2 FQGNSA. The CDR3 totals 12 residues. In DNA, the CDR3 is TGTGCCAGCAGCTTACTTATCGGGGAGCTGTTTTTT. Protein product: CASSLLIGELFF.

CDR3 nucleotides: TGCGCCAGCAGTGGACAGGGGGAATCAACTAATGAAAAACTGTTTTTT. Translating it yields CASSGQGESTNEKLFF. The chain employs TRBV10-1 and TRBJ1-4; 9 bases agree with TRBD1. CDR3 length: 16 residues. Germline-derived CDR1 and CDR2 are WNHNN and SYGVQD (reference sequence). The junction had 3 bases not matched to a gene; V was cut back by 4 bases and J by 0 bases.

The genes are TRBV2 and TRBJ2-4; 7 bases line up with TRBD2. CDR3 size: 16 residues. V dropped 4 bases and J dropped 2; count of bases not matched to a gene: 8. Germline V lookup: CDR1 SNHLY, CDR2 FYNNEI. The CDR3 region has the DNA TGTGCCAGCAGTGCGGGAGGCACCGGGTCCAAAAACATTCAGTACTTC. The encoded protein is CASSAGGTGSKNIQYF.

This chain joins TRBV5-4 and TRBJ1-3; the D is unclear. The CDR3 is 15 amino acids. V was clipped by 4 bases and J by 0 bases, with 11 bases between them. The germline V gene has CDR1 SGHNT and CDR2 YYREEE (reference sequence). The CDR3 protein is CASSPGGSSGNTIYF. The CDR3 DNA follows: TGTGCCAGCAGCCCAGGAGGGAGCTCTGGAAACACCATATATTTT.

The chain couples TRBV5-1 to TRBJ1-6; no reliable D call. The V end was cut by 0 bases, the J end by 8 bases, with 12 bases between. Germline CDR1 reads SGHRS; CDR2 reads YFSETQ. The CDR3 has 15 amino acids. CDR3 residues: CASSLDAQRDSPLHF. The DNA of the CDR3 is TGCGCCAGCAGCTTGGATGCACAGAGAGATTCACCCCTCCACTTT. The full variable domain, rest sourced from reference TRBV5-1 and TRBJ1-6, is KAGVTQTPRYLIKTRGQQVTLSCSPISGHRSVSWYQQTPGQGLQFLFEYFSETQRNKGNFPGRFSGRQFSNSRSEMNVSTLELGDSALYLCASSLDAQRDSPLHFGNGTRLTVT.

The chain carries TRBV29-1 and TRBJ2-3; D might be TRBD1 (5 bases). Germline lookup yields CDR1 SQVTM and CDR2 ANQGSEA. This CDR3 is built from 15 residues. Trimming removed 1 base at V and 0 bases at J, with 11 bases between. DNA for the CDR3: TGCAGCGTTGAAGGCGACAGCCTTAGCACAGATACGCAGTATTTT. It encodes CSVEGDSLSTDTQYF.

This chain connects TRBV7-3 to TRBJ2-7; D is possibly TRBD2 (6 bases). CDR1 and CDR2 (germline): SGHTA, FQGTGA. The V end was cut by 4 bases, the J end by 6 bases, with 25 bases between. The CDR3 is 17 amino acids. The CDR3 DNA reads TGTGCCAGCAGCTCCCAATTCGGGGGTCGAGGAGGAGGCGAGCAGTACTTC. Amino acid sequence: CASSSQFGGRGGGEQYF.

This sequence joins TRBV11-3 and TRBJ1-2, with D tentatively TRBD1 (5 bases). The germline V and J ends were trimmed by 0 bases and 8 bases, with 19 bases remaining between them. Germline V CDR1 and CDR2: SGHNT, YENEEA. The CDR3 consists of 16 residues. The CDR3 here is CASSLEYGTPGSGYTF. The CDR3 nucleotides are TGTGCCAGCAGCTTAGAATACGGGACTCCCGGGTCGGGCTACACCTTC.

CDR3 nucleotides: TGTGCCAGCAGAGACAGGGATTGGAACACTGAAGCTTTCTTT. Its translation: CASRDRDWNTEAFF. The V call is TRBV6-6, the J call TRBJ1-1, with 7 positions matching TRBD1. Trimming took 6 bases from V and 1 from J; bases not matched to a gene: 5. From germline, CDR1 is MNHNY and CDR2 SVGAGI (reference sequence). The CDR3 loop spans 14 amino acids.

The chain has TRBV15 and TRBJ2-5; D may be TRBD1 or TRBD2 (6 bases each). CDR3 length equals 14 residues. V lost 3 bases to trimming and J lost 5 bases, with 13 bases between them. Germline lookup yields CDR1 LNHNV and CDR2 YYDKDF (reference sequence). CDR3 sequence (DNA): TGTGCCACCAGCAGGAGGGGGGCCCGGGAGACCCAGTACTTC. Translating gives CATSRRGARETQYF.

The chain uses TRBV4-1 and TRBJ2-5; possibly TRBD1 for D (6 bases). The V end was cut by 4 bases, the J end by 0 bases, with 15 bases between. Germline V gives CDR1 MGHRA, CDR2 YSYEKL. The CDR3 runs 16 residues. CDR3 protein: CASSPTGSGYQETQYF. In nucleotides, the CDR3 is TGCGCCAGCAGCCCCACAGGGAGCGGCTACCAAGAGACCCAGTACTTC.

The chain joins TRBV2 to TRBJ2-5; a possible D gene is TRBD1 (5 bases). Trimming took off 6 bases at V and 4 bases at J, with 9 bases between the two ends. The V gene's germline CDR1 is SNHLY and CDR2 FYNNEI. This CDR3 comprises 12 residues. The CDR3 coding sequence is TGTGCCAGCAGAGCAGGGCCAGAGACCCAGTACTTC. Protein: CASRAGPETQYF.

V and J are TRBV27 and TRBJ2-4; D could derive from TRBD1 or TRBD2 (5 bases each). The ends were cut back, 0 bases at V and 1 base at J, with 7 bases in the middle. CDR3 length: 15 amino acids. Looked up from germline, CDR1 is MNHEY and CDR2 is SMNVEV (reference sequence). The CDR3 bases are TGTGCCAGCAGTTTATCGGGGGTGGCCAAAAACATTCAGTACTTC. Translated: CASSLSGVAKNIQYF.

The V and J genes are TRBV5-1 and TRBJ2-1, with 8 bases aligning to TRBD2. CDR1 is SGHRS and CDR2 is YFSETQ in the germline V gene. The V gene end was trimmed by 0 bases and the J gene end by 7 bases; junction bases not matched to a gene: 6. The CDR3 loop spans 15 amino acids. As DNA, the CDR3 is TGCGCCAGCAGCTTGGCCCCGGGACTAGGAAATGAGCAGTTCTTC. It is translated as CASSLAPGLGNEQFF.

This clone is a singleton in its sample. V gene TRBV29-1 combines with J gene TRBJ2-1; possibly TRBD2 for D (5 bases). Deletions cut 6 bases from V and 6 bases from J, with 18 bases between. Looked up from germline, CDR1 is SQVTM and CDR2 is ANQGSEA. The CDR3 runs to 14 residues. CDR3: CSVAHGVWVNEQFF. The DNA for the CDR3 is TGCAGCGTCGCCCACGGGGTCTGGGTCAATGAGCAGTTCTTC.

This chain links TRBV6-6 with TRBJ1-4, with no clear D. Germline CDR1 MNHNY, CDR2 SVGAGI (reference sequence). This CDR3 comprises 12 residues. Between the trimmed V and J ends, which lost 8 bases and 8 bases, there was a span of 12 bases. CDR3: CASCFSGEKLFF. The CDR3 nucleotides read TGTGCCAGCTGCTTCTCTGGAGAAAAACTGTTTTTT.